Described below is a single T cell receptor (beta chain) sequence and its context. Its antigen is still unknown. The data were taken from a study of regulatory and conventional T cells in RAG deficiency. Overall study results and limits: In Omenn syndrome, Treg and Tconv repertoires overlapped >75%. Shannon entropy was markedly lower and Simpson indices higher in RAG-deficient patients than control T-cell subsets.

Only in-frame clones appear in the TCRdb table, and some are missing; sequencing was by immunoSEQ multiplex PCR. The table has about 7,100 clones, under 95% seen once. Blood CD4+ CD25-high CD127-low regulatory T cells supplied the genomic DNA template. Germline CDR1 reads MGHDK; CDR2 reads SYGVNS. V shed 1 base and J shed 2 bases, with 8 bases lying between them. The CDR3 is 14 amino acids. These sequences were also reported in another study, on regulatory T cells. From that study: Primers: 52 TRBV forward and 13 TRBJ reverse. Patient repertoires had restricted TRB V-J pairs and skewed V and J usage, most in Tregs.

The sequence derives from a human donor in good health. The V gene is TRBV25-1, the J gene TRBJ1-1, with D unresolved. The sequenced material came from CD127- CD25+ CD4+ Tregs sorted from blood. The CDR3 loop is CASSEFGGNTEAFF. The CDR3 coding sequence is TGTGCCAGCAGTGAATTCGGAGGAAACACTGAAGCTTTCTTT.